This T cell receptor beta chain was identified during a study of blood T cell repertoires in COVID-19. Looking at the study overall: The United States, Italy and Spain were the sources of the acute and convalescent COVID-19 samples. T cells, B-cell-depleted T cells, or PBMCs provided the cDNA or gDNA that served as material.

Per the original methods: Estimation of nucleated cell counts relied on the amplification of reference gene primers. Measured with immunoSEQ multiplex PCR; TCRdb has only the in-frame clones, and not every one. The V and J calls and clone size come from that table; D and trimming were worked out from the DNA. The sample records about 280,000 clones, roughly 85% being singletons. This clone was found once. The ends lost 3 bases at V and 5 bases at J; junction bases unmatched: 10. Germline V gene sequence: CDR1 SNHLY, CDR2 FYNNEI. The CDR3 runs 16 residues. V usage is TRBV2 and J usage is TRBJ2-7, with TRBD1 matching over 10 bases. Input material: peripheral blood. This receptor was identified in a man aged 45-65 years with active or convalescent COVID-19. The CDR3 sequence: CASSERAGTGDNEQYF. CDR3 bases: TGTGCCAGCAGTGAGAGAGCCGGGACAGGGGATAACGAGCAGTACTTC.